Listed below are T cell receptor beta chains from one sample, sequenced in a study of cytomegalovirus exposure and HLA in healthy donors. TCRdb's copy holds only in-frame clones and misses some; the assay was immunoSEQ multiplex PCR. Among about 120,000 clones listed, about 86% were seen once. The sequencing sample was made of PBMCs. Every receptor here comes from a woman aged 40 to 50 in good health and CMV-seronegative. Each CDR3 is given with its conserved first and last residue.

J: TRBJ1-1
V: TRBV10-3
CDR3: CAIRRQGRDTEAFF

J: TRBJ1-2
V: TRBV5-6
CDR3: CASSPSHQIRPGSGYTF

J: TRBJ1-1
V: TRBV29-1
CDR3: CSVEEGSPGAEAFF

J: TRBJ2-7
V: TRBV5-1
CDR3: CASSFGGIKTYEQYF

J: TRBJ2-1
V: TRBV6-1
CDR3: CASSAASGDYNEQFF

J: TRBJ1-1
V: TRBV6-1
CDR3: CASSEWTGEAFF

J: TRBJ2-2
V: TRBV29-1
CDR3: CSVEETDSDTGELFF

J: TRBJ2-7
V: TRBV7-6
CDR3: CASSQGTGGYEQYF

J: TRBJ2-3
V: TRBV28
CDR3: CASSSLPLAGGPHGTDTQYF

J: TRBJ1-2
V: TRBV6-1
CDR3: CASSKADSGGYTF

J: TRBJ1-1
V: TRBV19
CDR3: CASSATGLNTEAFF

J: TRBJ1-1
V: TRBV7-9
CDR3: CASSSDGGEAFF

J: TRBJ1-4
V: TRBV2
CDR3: CASRDPGSGWEKLFF

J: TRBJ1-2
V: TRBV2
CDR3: CASSELDRGIGYTF

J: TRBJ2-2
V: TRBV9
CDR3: CASSVQTGFHRGAVF

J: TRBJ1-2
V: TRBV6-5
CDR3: CASTQGQGANGYTF

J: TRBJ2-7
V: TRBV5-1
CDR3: CASSRADRGYEQYF

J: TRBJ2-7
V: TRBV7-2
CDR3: CASSLGLAGVNEQYF

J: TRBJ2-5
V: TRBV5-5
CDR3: CASSPRLAGIGETQYF

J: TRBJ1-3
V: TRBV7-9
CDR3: CASSLAGRLGNTIYF

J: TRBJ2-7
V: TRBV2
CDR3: CASSFNQAAYEQYF

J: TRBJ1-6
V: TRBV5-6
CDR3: CASRIKTGKNSPLHF

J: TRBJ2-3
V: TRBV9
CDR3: CASSAGTRGDTQYF

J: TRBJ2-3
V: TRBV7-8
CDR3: CASSPRPGSGYTDTQYF